One sample yielded the 15 T cell receptor beta chains listed below, sequenced in a study of T-cell memory formation after mild COVID-19. From the 5' RACE reads, TCRdb called clonotypes with MiXCR, one entry per CDR3 protein. The sample includes about 270,000 distinct CDR3 sequences, 15% to 20% seen only once; the top ten take roughly 24%. Sequenced: PBMCs or a T cell subset sorted from them (not recorded which). The source of these receptors is a man in his late teens or twenties who had mild COVID-19 (a few samples of this study predate the infection). Cell type and time point are not known.

In this sample, this clonotype turned up a few times. The chain uses TRBV28 and TRBJ2-7; tentative D call: TRBD1 (6 bases). The ends were cut back, 5 bases at V and 6 bases at J, with 17 bases in the middle. The CDR3 contains 14 residues. Germline V gene data show CDR1 as MDHEN and CDR2 as SYDVKM. This CDR3 is CASSGPYRAIEQYF. CDR3 nucleotide sequence: TGTGCCAGCAGTGGTCCCTACAGGGCCATCGAGCAGTACTTC.

This clonotype was detected a few times. J is TRBJ1-3 and V is TRBV6-2 or TRBV6-3; D is unresolved. This CDR3 has 13 amino acids. Germline CDR1 reads MNHEY; CDR2 reads SVGEGT. Trimming took off 8 bases at V and 4 bases at J, with 12 bases between the two ends. This chain's CDR3 is CASRRNLGNTIYF. In nucleotides, the CDR3 is TGTGCCAGCCGCCGGAACCTAGGAAACACCATATATTTT.

The genes are TRBV5-1 and TRBJ1-2; possible D gene TRBD1, 5 bases. Per the germline V gene, CDR1 is SGHRS and CDR2 is YFSETQ. V lost 3 bases, J lost 2 bases, and 11 bases lay in between. The CDR3 contains 14 residues. The CDR3 sequence: CASSSGTYNYGYTF. The CDR3 coding sequence is TGCGCCAGCAGCTCTGGGACTTACAACTATGGCTACACCTTC. The variable domain in full, completed from reference TRBV5-1 and TRBJ1-2, reads KAGVTQTPRYLIKTRGQQVTLSCSPISGHRSVSWYQQTPGQGLQFLFEYFSETQRNKGNFPGRFSGRQFSNSRSEMNVSTLELGDSALYLCASSSGTYNYGYTFGSGTRLTVV.

The rearrangement uses TRBV11-2 and TRBJ2-3, with D perhaps TRBD1 (5 bases). Germline-derived CDR1 and CDR2 are SGHAT and FQNNGV. The CDR3 sequence is 15 residues long. V was shortened by 1 base and J by 5 bases, with 13 bases between the two germline ends. CDR3 region: CASSLGGRARDTQYF. CDR3 coding DNA: TGTGCCAGCAGCTTAGGGGGCAGGGCGAGAGATACGCAGTATTTT.

This clonotype was recorded a few times. CDR3 in amino acids: CSVVSIGGEAFF. In DNA form, the CDR3 reads TGCAGCGTTGTTAGTATAGGAGGTGAAGCTTTCTTT. The chain carries TRBV29-1 and TRBJ1-1; D is ambiguous. Germline assignment: CDR1 SQVTM and CDR2 ANQGSEA. The length of the CDR3 is 12 residues. The V and J ends lost 4 bases and 7 bases respectively, with 13 bases between them.

Only a few counts were recorded for this clonotype. This rearrangement joins TRBV4-1 to TRBJ2-5; 9 nucleotides line up with TRBD2. The J segment lost 0 bases and the V segment lost 3 bases, leaving 5 bases of the junction unmatched. Per germline, CDR1 MGHRA and CDR2 YSYEKL. The CDR3 is 16 residues long. As DNA, the CDR3 is TGCGCCAGCAGCCATTCAAAGCGGGGGGACCAAGAGACCCAGTACTTC. Protein: CASSHSKRGDQETQYF.

This rearrangement joins TRBV12-3 or TRBV12-4 to TRBJ2-1, with 11 positions matching TRBD2. The CDR3 sequence is 14 residues long. V shed 5 bases, J shed 8 bases, and the junction held 5 bases outside the gene matches. DNA of the CDR3: TGTGCCAGCAGTCTTAGCGGGGGGGTCCATGAGCAGTTCTTC. It translates to CASSLSGGVHEQFF.

Many counts were recorded for this clonotype. The chain joins TRBV10-1 to TRBJ2-5; D uncertain. V was cut by 2 bases and J by 0 bases, with 4 bases left in between. The CDR3 runs 13 residues. Per germline, CDR1 WNHNN and CDR2 SYGVQD (reference sequence). CDR3 nucleotides: TGCGCCAGCAGTGAGGGACACCAAGAGACCCAGTACTTC. Translation: CASSEGHQETQYF.

The chain couples TRBV4-3 to TRBJ2-3, with 13 bases fitting TRBD2. The trim removed 1 base at V and 14 bases at J, leaving 3 bases unmatched. CDR3 length: 13 residues. Germline-derived CDR1 and CDR2 are LGHNA and YSLEER. The CDR3 nucleotides are TGCGCCAGCAGCCAAGGACTAGCGGGGGGTGTGTATTTT. Translating it yields CASSQGLAGGVYF.

This clonotype has at least ten counts. The rearrangement joins TRBV5-1 to TRBJ1-1; 7 bases are shared with TRBD1. This CDR3 has 14 residues. Losses at the gene ends were 4 bases for V and 10 bases for J; bases not matched to a gene: 13. CDR1 SGHRS and CDR2 YFSETQ come from the germline V gene. The CDR3 region has the DNA TGCGCCAGCAGCCTGACTCGACAGGGCCTCGGAGCTTTCTTT. Residues: CASSLTRQGLGAFF.

This clonotype was seen more than once but under ten times. This CDR3 reads CSARGDRYNSPLHF. CDR3 sequence (DNA): TGCAGTGCTAGGGGGGACAGGTATAATTCACCCCTCCACTTT. V usage is TRBV20-1 and J usage is TRBJ1-6, with 8 bases aligning to TRBD1. CDR3 size: 14 residues. V trimming: 3 bases; J trimming: 4 bases; junction bases outside the gene matches: 2. CDR1 is DFQATT, CDR2 SNEGSKA, per germline (reference sequence).

V and J are TRBV6-2 or TRBV6-3 and TRBJ2-3; 8 bases agree with TRBD2. CDR3 size: 17 residues. CDR1 is MNHEY and CDR2 is SVGEGT in the germline V gene. J lost 5 bases, V lost 0 bases, and 10 bases had no gene match. The CDR3 coding sequence is TGTGCCAGCAGTTACTCGGACGGTCGGGGGGGCGGAGATACGCAGTATTTT. Its translation is CASSYSDGRGGGDTQYF.

This clonotype has more than one count but fewer than ten. V usage is TRBV15 and J usage is TRBJ2-6; D gene unclear. This CDR3 region has 16 residues. V gave up 1 base and J gave up 2 bases, with 9 bases separating them. Germline V CDR1 and CDR2: LNHNV, YYDKDF (reference sequence). CDR3 sequence: CATSRAGFPGANVLTF. The CDR3 region has the DNA TGTGCCACCAGCAGAGCCGGATTTCCTGGGGCCAACGTCCTGACTTTC. Full variable domain (remainder filled in from reference TRBV15 and TRBJ2-6): DAMVIQNPRYQVTQFGKPVTLSCSQTLNHNVMYWYQQKSSQAPKLLFHYYDKDFNNEADTPDNFQSRRPNTSFCFLDIRSPGLGDTAMYLCATSRAGFPGANVLTFGAGSRLTVL.

The V call is TRBV6-5, the J call TRBJ1-5, with D tentatively TRBD1 (6 bases). Germline loops: CDR1 MNHEY, CDR2 SVGAGI. Trimming removed 5 bases at V and 7 bases at J, with 12 bases between. The CDR3 loop spans 13 amino acids. The CDR3 DNA reads as TGTGCCAGCAGTAGGGGGTCCCGGCAGCCCCAGCATTTT. This sequence encodes CASSRGSRQPQHF.

As regards this clonotype: The conserved phenylalanine or tryptophan is not found at the CDR3 terminus, so this likely reflects a read error. The chain recombines TRBV2 with TRBJ2-6; TRBD1 agrees at 7 bases. Looked up from germline, CDR1 is SNHLY and CDR2 is FYNNEI. V was pared by 8 bases and J by 0 bases, with 1 base of the junction left unmatched. The CDR3 has 14 residues. The CDR3, as DNA: TGTGCCAGCGGACAGGCCTCTGGGGCCAACGTCCTGACTATC. Its protein is CASGQASGANVLTI.